This TCR beta chain was recorded in a study of blood T cell repertoires in COVID-19. Across the study: Spain, Italy and the United States supplied samples that represented acute and convalescent COVID-19. The analysed material was cDNA or gDNA that came from T cells, B-cell-depleted T cells, or PBMCs.

This clone was seen a single time. The method was immunoSEQ multiplex PCR; TCRdb's version includes in-frame clones alone and lacks a portion of them. The table includes about 120,000 clones, around nine tenths detected once. Germline V CDR1 and CDR2: WNHNN, SYGVQD (reference sequence). CDR3 length: 14 amino acids. V gave up 9 bases and J gave up 6 bases; unmatched junction bases: 11. This sequence joins TRBV10-1 and TRBJ2-7; 10 nucleotides match TRBD1. Sequenced sample: peripheral blood. The sequence was collected from a woman older than 75 with acute or convalescent COVID-19. The DNA for the CDR3 is TGCGCCAGAGCTCCGGGACAGGGGCTGGGCGAGCAGTACTTC. This sequence encodes CARAPGQGLGEQYF.